This T cell receptor (beta chain) was found in a study of T cells after yellow fever vaccination. Findings and caveats of the study: Faster peaking, at day 5 versus 15, marked a secondary response that was weaker. A small proportion of clonotypes was detected in both the CD4 and CD8 compartments.

Generation of TCR cDNA used 5'RACE template switching (which added a universal primer site and UMIs). TCRdb re-analysed the 5' RACE reads in MiXCR, keeping a single row per CDR3 protein. The data hold fewer than 450,000 distinct CDR3 sequences, with about 4% observed a single time. With regard to this clonotype: Its antigen is still unknown.

CDR1 ENHRY and CDR2 SYGVKD come from the germline V gene. Losses at the gene ends were 6 bases for V and 6 bases for J; bases not matched to a gene: 10. The CDR3 runs to 14 residues. The chain employs TRBV10-3 and TRBJ1-1, with 7 positions matching TRBD1. The specimen was PBMCs, collected 5 days after the yellow fever booster vaccination. The TCR comes from a man between 18 and 29 years old who received the YFV17D yellow fever vaccine. The DNA for the CDR3 is TGTGCCATCAGGGACAGGCAGGGGACAGCTGAAGCTTTCTTT. This sequence encodes CAIRDRQGTAEAFF.